Below are 9 T cell receptor beta chains sequenced from a single sample in a study of cytomegalovirus exposure and HLA in healthy donors. In the PCR, 60 Vbeta and 13 Jbeta primers were used. TCRdb's table, derived via immunoSEQ multiplex PCR, lists solely in-frame clones and lacks some. The repertoire holds about 94,000 clones, with more than 75% as singletons. The specimen was PBMCs. These receptor sequences come from a woman aged 55-70 years in good health and CMV-seronegative.

This rearrangement joins TRBV5-1 to TRBJ2-5; TRBD2 matches at 9 bases. This CDR3 has 16 residues. V trimming: 1 base; J trimming: 3 bases; junction bases outside the gene matches: 7. The germline V gene encodes CDR1 SGHRS and CDR2 YFSETQ. The CDR3 here is CASSLRVAGVKETQYF. For the CDR3, the DNA is TGCGCCAGCAGCTTGAGGGTAGCGGGAGTTAAAGAGACCCAGTACTTC.

This clone was seen just once. This rearrangement joins TRBV7-2 to TRBJ1-6; the match to TRBD1 covers 10 bases. J gave up 8 bases and V 2 bases, and 6 bases lay outside the gene matches. CDR3 length: 16 amino acids. CDR1 and CDR2 (germline): SGHTA, FQGNSA. CDR3 DNA: TGTGCCAGCAGCTTATTGGTCGGGACAGGGGATTCACCCCTCCACTTT. It codes for CASSLLVGTGDSPLHF.

This clone occurred a few times. This chain uses TRBV30 with TRBJ2-3; 13 positions match TRBD2. CDR1 GTSNPN and CDR2 SVGIG come from the germline V gene (reference sequence). The CDR3 is 15 amino acids. V shed 5 bases, J shed 6 bases, and the junction held 8 bases outside the gene matches. Written as DNA, the CDR3 is TGTGCCTGGGATACGGGACTAGCGGGAATGGATACGCAGTATTTT. Translated: CAWDTGLAGMDTQYF.

V is TRBV4-1 and J is TRBJ1-1; D may be TRBD1 (6 bases). V was pared by 10 bases and J by 2 bases, with 17 bases between. The germline V gene has CDR1 MGHRA and CDR2 YSYEKL. This CDR3 comprises 14 residues. In nucleotides, the CDR3 is TGCGCCACCAGGTACAGGGTAGGAAACACTGAAGCTTTCTTT. Protein: CATRYRVGNTEAFF.

The J gene is TRBJ2-3, the V gene TRBV9; 8 bases agree with TRBD2. The CDR3 runs 15 residues. The ends lost 3 bases at V and 0 bases at J; junction bases unmatched: 3. Germline CDR1 and CDR2: SGDLS and YYNGEE. The CDR3: CASSARGASTDTQYF. CDR3 bases: TGTGCCAGCAGCGCGCGGGGGGCTAGCACAGATACGCAGTATTTT.

V is TRBV15 and J is TRBJ1-2; D is possibly TRBD1 (6 bases). Deletions cut 1 base from V and 3 bases from J, with 24 bases between. The CDR3 loop spans 19 amino acids. Germline V gene lookup returns CDR1 LNHNV and CDR2 YYDKDF (reference sequence). CDR3 protein: CATSRGGGSRGGSDYGYTF. The CDR3 nucleotides are TGTGCCACCAGCAGAGGAGGGGGGAGCAGGGGAGGGTCGGACTATGGCTACACCTTC. The complete variable domain, with remaining parts taken from reference TRBV15 and TRBJ1-2, reads DAMVIQNPRYQVTQFGKPVTLSCSQTLNHNVMYWYQQKSSQAPKLLFHYYDKDFNNEADTPDNFQSRRPNTSFCFLDIRSPGLGDTAMYLCATSRGGGSRGGSDYGYTFGSGTRLTVV.

The chain has TRBV25-1 and TRBJ1-2; a weak D match, TRBD1 (5 bases). Deletions cut 4 bases from V and 6 bases from J, with 12 bases between. The length of the CDR3 is 13 residues. The germline V gene has CDR1 MGHDK and CDR2 SYGVNS. CDR3 sequence (DNA): TGTGCCAGCAGTGTCTGGGGGGTAAATGGCTACACCTTC. Its protein product is CASSVWGVNGYTF.

The genes are TRBV6-1 and TRBJ1-1, with D hard to call. The CDR3 covers 16 residues. Germline V gene sequence: CDR1 MNHNS, CDR2 SASEGT. The V end was cut by 2 bases, the J end by 0 bases, with 13 bases between. The chain's CDR3 is CASSEITHHMNTEAFF. In DNA form, the CDR3 reads TGTGCCAGCAGTGAAATAACTCACCATATGAACACTGAAGCTTTCTTT.

CDR3 protein: CASSSKQGSNTGELFF. In DNA form, the CDR3 reads TGTGCCAGCAGCTCTAAACAGGGATCCAACACCGGGGAGCTGTTTTTT. The chain has TRBV5-8 and TRBJ2-2; perhaps TRBD1 as D (6 bases). CDR1 is SGHTS, CDR2 YDEGEE, per germline. V lost 3 bases, J lost 2 bases, and 14 bases lay in between. The CDR3 length is 16 residues. The full variable domain, rest sourced from reference TRBV5-8 and TRBJ2-2, is EAGVTQSPTHLIKTRGQQATLRCSPISGHTSVYWYQQALGLGLQFLLWYDEGEERNRGNFPPRFSGRQFPNYSSELNVNALELEDSALYLCASSSKQGSNTGELFFGEGSRLTVL.